The 4 T cell receptor beta chains given below trace back to one sample, sequenced in a study of blood T cell repertoires in COVID-19. Here immunoSEQ multiplex PCR was the method, and the copy in TCRdb shows in-frame clones only, minus some. The table has 100,000 or so clones, around 74% seen once. Sequencing used peripheral blood. The receptors derive from an older woman with acute or convalescent COVID-19.

The CDR3, as DNA: TGTGCCAGCAGCACCGGGACAGGGGCTGGCTACACCTTC. Translating it yields CASSTGTGAGYTF. The chain joins TRBV7-6 to TRBJ1-2, with 10 bases identical to TRBD1. V was clipped by 5 bases and J by 7 bases; unmatched bases: 4. The length of the CDR3 is 13 residues. Per the germline V gene, CDR1 is SGHVS and CDR2 is FNYEAQ.

This rearrangement joins TRBV4-3 to TRBJ2-1; D possibly corresponds to TRBD2 (6 bases). There are 15 residues in the CDR3. In germline, CDR1 is LGHNA, CDR2 YSLEER. V was trimmed by 0 bases and J by 9 bases, leaving 15 bases between them. The CDR3 DNA sequence: TGCGCCAGCAGCCAAGATGGCGGGGAATACGTTGAGCAGTTCTTC. It is translated as CASSQDGGEYVEQFF.

CDR3 sequence reads: CASSQYARTGGAETQYF. DNA for the CDR3: TGCGCCAGCAGTCAATACGCCCGGACAGGGGGCGCGGAGACCCAGTACTTC. The V call is TRBV23-1, the J call TRBJ2-5, with 11 bases aligning to TRBD1. TRBV23-1 is an ORF, and what it does is uncertain. The CDR3 covers 17 residues. The V segment lost 1 base and the J segment 5 bases; nucleotides outside the gene matches: 9.

The chain recombines TRBV3-1 (or the pseudogene TRBV3-2) with TRBJ1-2; 10 bases line up with TRBD1. The CDR3 has 15 amino acids. Per the germline V gene, CDR1 is LGHDT and CDR2 is YNNKEL (reference sequence). J lost 6 bases, V lost 4 bases, and 8 bases had no gene match. CDR3 sequence: CASSRGDRGGDGYTF. The CDR3 coding sequence is TGTGCCAGCAGCCGAGGGGACAGGGGAGGAGATGGCTACACCTTC.